This T cell receptor beta chain was identified during a study of T-cell reconstitution after alpha-beta-depleted transplantation in children. Study results and caveats: Where some patients showed high TCRbeta diversity at day 60, it came from recipient T cells and thymic progenitors that had survived. Expanded graft clones numbering several hundred reportedly gave rise to alpha-beta T cells about two months after transplant.

Germline V gene sequence: CDR1 SEHNR, CDR2 FQNEAQ (reference sequence). CDR3 length equals 13 residues. V lost 1 base and J 2 bases, leaving 4 bases between the germline ends. This clonotype has at least ten counts. Its specificity is unknown. Construction of the TCRbeta library involved unique molecular identifiers. TCRdb reanalysed the PCR reads using MiXCR and keeps one entry per CDR3 protein. The sample contains 60,000 to 85,000 distinct CDR3 sequences, roughly 18% of which appear only once. The clonotype was recovered from a male patient between 2 and 15 years old who had a stem cell transplant for acute lymphoblastic leukemia, so the T cells may come from the graft donor. This chain links TRBV7-9 with TRBJ2-3, with unresolved D. Sequencing used PBMCs, mostly from graft donor cells, obtained 360 days after TCRalphabeta/CD19-depleted stem cell transplant. The CDR3 nucleotides are TGTGCCAGCAGCTTAGAGACCACAGATACGCAGTATTTT. Amino acid sequence: CASSLETTDTQYF. The variable domain in full, completed from reference TRBV7-9 and TRBJ2-3, reads DTGVSQNPRHKITKRGQNVTFRCDPISEHNRLYWYRQTLGQGPEFLTYFQNEAQLEKSRLLSDRFSAERPKGSFSTLEIQRTEQGDSAMYLCASSLETTDTQYFGPGTRLTVL.